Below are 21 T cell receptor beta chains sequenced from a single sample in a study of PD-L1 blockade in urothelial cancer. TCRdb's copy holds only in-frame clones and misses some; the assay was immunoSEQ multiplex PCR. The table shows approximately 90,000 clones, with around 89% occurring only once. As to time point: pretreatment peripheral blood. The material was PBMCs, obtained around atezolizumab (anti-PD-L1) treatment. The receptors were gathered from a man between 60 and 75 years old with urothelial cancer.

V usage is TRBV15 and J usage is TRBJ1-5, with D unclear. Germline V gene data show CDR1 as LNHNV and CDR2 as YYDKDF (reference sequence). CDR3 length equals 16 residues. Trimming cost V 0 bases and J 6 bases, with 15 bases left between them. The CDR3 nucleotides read TGTGCCACCAGCAGAGATCGTCGAATCAGATTTCAGCCCCAGCATTTT. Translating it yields CATSRDRRIRFQPQHF.

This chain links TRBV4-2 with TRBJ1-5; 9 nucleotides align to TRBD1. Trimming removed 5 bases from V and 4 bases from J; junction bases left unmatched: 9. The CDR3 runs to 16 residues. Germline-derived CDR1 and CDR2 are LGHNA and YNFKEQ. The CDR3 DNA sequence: TGTGCCAGCAGCACCTCACAGGGGGCGATTAATCAGCCCCAGCATTTT. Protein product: CASSTSQGAINQPQHF.

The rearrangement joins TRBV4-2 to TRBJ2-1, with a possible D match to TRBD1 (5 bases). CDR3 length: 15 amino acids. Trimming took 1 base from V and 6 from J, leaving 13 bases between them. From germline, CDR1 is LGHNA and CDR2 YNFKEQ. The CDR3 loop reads CASSQGSSRVNEQFF. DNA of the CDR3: TGTGCCAGCAGCCAAGGATCGAGCAGGGTCAATGAGCAGTTCTTC.

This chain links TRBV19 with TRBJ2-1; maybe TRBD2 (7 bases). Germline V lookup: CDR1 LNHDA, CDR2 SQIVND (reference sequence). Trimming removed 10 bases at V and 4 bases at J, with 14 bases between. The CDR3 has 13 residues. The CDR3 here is CATRAGTYNEQFF. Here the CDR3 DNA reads TGTGCCACCCGAGCGGGGACATACAATGAGCAGTTCTTC.

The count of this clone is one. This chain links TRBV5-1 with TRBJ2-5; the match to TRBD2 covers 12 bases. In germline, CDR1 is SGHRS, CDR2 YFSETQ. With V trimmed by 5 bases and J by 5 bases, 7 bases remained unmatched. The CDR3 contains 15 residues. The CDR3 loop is CASRTASGGDETQYF. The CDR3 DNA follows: TGCGCCAGCAGGACGGCTAGCGGGGGGGATGAGACCCAGTACTTC.

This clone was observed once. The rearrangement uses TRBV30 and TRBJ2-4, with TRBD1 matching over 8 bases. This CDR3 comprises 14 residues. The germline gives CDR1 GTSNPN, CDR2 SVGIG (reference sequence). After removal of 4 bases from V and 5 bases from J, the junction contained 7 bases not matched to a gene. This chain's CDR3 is CAWTPGQVENIQYF. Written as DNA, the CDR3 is TGTGCCTGGACCCCGGGACAGGTTGAAAACATTCAGTACTTC.

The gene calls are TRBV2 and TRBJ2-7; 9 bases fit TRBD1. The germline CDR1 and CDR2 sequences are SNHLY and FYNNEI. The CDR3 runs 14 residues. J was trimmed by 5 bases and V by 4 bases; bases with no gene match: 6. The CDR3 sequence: CASSVFGDRDEQYF. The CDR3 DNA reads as TGTGCCAGCAGTGTATTTGGGGACAGGGACGAGCAGTACTTC.

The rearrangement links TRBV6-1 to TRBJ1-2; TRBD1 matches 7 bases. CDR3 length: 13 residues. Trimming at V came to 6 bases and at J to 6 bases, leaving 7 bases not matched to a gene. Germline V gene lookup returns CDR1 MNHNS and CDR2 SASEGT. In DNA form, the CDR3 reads TGTGCCAGCAGGGTCGACAGGGTCGATGGCTACACCTTC. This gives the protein CASRVDRVDGYTF.

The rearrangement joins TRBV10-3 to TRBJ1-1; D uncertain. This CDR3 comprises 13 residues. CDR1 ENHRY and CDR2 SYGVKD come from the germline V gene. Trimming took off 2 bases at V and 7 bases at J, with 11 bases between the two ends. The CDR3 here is CAISENGYFEAFF. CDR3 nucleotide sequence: TGTGCCATCAGTGAGAACGGTTATTTTGAAGCTTTCTTT.

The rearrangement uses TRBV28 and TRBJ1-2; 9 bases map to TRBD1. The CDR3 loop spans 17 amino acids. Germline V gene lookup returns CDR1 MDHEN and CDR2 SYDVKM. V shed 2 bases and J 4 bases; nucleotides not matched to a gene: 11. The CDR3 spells CASSLKGGTGKAYGYTF. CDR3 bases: TGTGCCAGCAGTTTAAAGGGGGGGACAGGGAAGGCCTATGGCTACACCTTC.

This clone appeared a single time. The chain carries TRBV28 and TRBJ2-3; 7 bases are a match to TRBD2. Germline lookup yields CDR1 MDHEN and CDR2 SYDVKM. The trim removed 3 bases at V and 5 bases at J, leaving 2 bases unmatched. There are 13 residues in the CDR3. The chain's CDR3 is CASSLGTKDTQYF. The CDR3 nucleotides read TGTGCCAGCAGTTTGGGGACTAAAGATACGCAGTATTTT.

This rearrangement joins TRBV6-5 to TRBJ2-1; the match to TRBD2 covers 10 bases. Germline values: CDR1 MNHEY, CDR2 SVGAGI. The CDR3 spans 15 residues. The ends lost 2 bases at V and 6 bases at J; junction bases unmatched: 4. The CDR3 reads CASSYVSSGGNEQFF. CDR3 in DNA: TGTGCCAGCAGTTACGTGTCTAGCGGGGGCAATGAGCAGTTCTTC.

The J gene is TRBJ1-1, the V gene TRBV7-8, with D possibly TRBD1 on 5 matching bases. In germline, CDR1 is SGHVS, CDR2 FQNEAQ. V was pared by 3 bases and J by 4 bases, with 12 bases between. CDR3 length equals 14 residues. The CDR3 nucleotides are TGTGCCAGCAGCTTCCAGGGCTCAGTCACTGAAGCTTTCTTT. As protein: CASSFQGSVTEAFF.

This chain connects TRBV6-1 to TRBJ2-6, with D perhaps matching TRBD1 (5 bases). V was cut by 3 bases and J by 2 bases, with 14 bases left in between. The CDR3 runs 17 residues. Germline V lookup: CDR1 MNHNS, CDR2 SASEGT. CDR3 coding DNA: TGTGCCAGCAGTGAGGGTAGGGGTAAGCCTGGGGCCAACGTCCTGACTTTC. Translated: CASSEGRGKPGANVLTF.

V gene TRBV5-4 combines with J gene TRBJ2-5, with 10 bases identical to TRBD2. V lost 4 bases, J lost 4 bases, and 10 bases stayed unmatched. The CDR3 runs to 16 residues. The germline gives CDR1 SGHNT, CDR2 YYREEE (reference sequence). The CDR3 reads CASSPAGSGRPETQYF. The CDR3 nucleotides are TGTGCCAGCAGCCCGGCTGGTAGCGGGAGGCCAGAGACCCAGTACTTC.

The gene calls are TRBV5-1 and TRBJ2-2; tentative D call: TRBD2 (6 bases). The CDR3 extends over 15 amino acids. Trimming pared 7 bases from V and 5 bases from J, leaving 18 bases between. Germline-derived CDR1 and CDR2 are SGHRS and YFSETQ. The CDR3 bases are TGCGCCAGCGCGGAAGCGGCAGGGACTACCGGGGAGCTGTTTTTT. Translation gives CASAEAAGTTGELFF.

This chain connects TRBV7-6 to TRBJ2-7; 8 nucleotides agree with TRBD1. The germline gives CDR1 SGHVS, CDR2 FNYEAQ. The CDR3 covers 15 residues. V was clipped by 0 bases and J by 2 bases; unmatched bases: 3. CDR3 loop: CASSLAGTGAYEQYF. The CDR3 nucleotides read TGTGCCAGCAGCTTAGCCGGGACAGGAGCCTACGAGCAGTACTTC.

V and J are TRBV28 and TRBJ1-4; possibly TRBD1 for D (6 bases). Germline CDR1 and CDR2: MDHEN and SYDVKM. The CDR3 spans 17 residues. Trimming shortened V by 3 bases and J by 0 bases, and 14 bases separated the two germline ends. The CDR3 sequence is CASSFLQDRATNEKLFF. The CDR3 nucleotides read TGTGCCAGCAGTTTTCTCCAGGACAGAGCAACTAATGAAAAACTGTTTTTT. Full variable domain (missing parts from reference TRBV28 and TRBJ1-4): DVKVTQSSRYLVKRTGEKVFLECVQDMDHENMFWYRQDPGLGLRLIYFSYDVKMKEKGDIPEGYSVSREKKERFSLILESASTNQTSMYLCASSFLQDRATNEKLFFGSGTQLSVL.

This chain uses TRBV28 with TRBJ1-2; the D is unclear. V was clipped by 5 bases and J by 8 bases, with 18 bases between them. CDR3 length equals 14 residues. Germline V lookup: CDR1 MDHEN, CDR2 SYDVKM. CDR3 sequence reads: CASSLDSGRGGYTF. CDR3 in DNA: TGTGCCAGCAGTCTAGACTCTGGCCGCGGGGGCTACACCTTC.

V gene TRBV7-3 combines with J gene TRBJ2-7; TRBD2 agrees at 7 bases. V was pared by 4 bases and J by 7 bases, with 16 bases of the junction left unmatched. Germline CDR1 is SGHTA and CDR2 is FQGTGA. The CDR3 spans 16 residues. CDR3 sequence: CASSSPGPGGSREQYF. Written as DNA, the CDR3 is TGTGCCAGCAGCTCCCCGGGTCCGGGAGGAAGTAGGGAGCAGTACTTC.

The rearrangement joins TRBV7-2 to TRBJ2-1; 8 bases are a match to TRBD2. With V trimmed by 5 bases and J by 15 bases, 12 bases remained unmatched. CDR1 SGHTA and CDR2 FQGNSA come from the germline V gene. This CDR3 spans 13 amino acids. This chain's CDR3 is CASSPPRTSPGFF. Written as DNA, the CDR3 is TGTGCCAGCAGCCCCCCCCGGACTAGCCCAGGGTTCTTC.